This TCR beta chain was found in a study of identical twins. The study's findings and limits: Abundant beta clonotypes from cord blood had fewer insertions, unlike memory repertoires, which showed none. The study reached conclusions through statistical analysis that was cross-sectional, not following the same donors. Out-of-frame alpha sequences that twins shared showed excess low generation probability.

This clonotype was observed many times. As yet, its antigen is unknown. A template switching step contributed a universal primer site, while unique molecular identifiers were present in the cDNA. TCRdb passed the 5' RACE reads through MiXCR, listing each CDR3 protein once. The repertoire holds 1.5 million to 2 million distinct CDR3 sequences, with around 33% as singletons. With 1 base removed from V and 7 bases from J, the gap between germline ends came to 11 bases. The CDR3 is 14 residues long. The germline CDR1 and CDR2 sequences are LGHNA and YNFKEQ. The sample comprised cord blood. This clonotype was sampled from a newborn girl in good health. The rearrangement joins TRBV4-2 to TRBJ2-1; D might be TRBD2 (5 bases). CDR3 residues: CASSQASSLNEQFF. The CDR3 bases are TGTGCCAGCAGCCAAGCTAGCTCCCTTAATGAGCAGTTCTTC.